A selection of T cell receptor beta chains follows, all from one sample in a study of CD4+ T cells in melanoma. Sequencing was performed with immunoSEQ multiplex PCR; in TCRdb, only in-frame clones are kept and a portion is missing. This table has fewer than 150,000 clones, around 90% appearing once. Every receptor here comes from a human donor with melanoma. CDR3s include the opening cysteine and the closing phenylalanine or tryptophan. Fields, in order: clone size, J gene, D gene, V gene, CDR3 protein, CDR3 DNA. D genes are given only for firm matches. Clone size appears in some rows only: once, few, many, or a class for an expanded clone.

>once|TRBJ2-3|TRBD2|TRBV30
CAWGNPRGSTDTQYF
TGTGCCTGGGGCAATCCGCGGGGGAGCACAGATACGCAGTATTTT
>-|TRBJ1-6|TRBD1|TRBV2
CASRLRQGNNSPLHF
TGTGCCAGCAGATTACGACAGGGGAATAATTCACCCCTCCACTTT
>-|TRBJ1-1|-|TRBV2
CASSEWAGMAEAFF
TGTGCCAGCAGTGAGTGGGCAGGAATGGCTGAAGCTTTCTTT
>-|TRBJ1-2|TRBD1|TRBV6-1
CASSLLQGAGYGYTF
TGTGCCAGCAGTTTGTTACAGGGGGCTGGGTATGGCTACACCTTC
>once|TRBJ1-5|-|TRBV30
CAWSLRAGQPQHF
TGTGCCTGGAGTCTCAGGGCTGGACAGCCCCAGCATTTT
>-|TRBJ2-7|TRBD1|TRBV6-1
CASRPTGYEQYF
TGTGCCAGCAGGCCGACAGGGTACGAGCAGTACTTC
>-|TRBJ2-7|TRBD1|TRBV6-1
CASSASTGVVSYEQYF
TGTGCCAGCAGTGCATCGACAGGGGTGGTCTCCTACGAGCAGTACTTC
>-|TRBJ2-3|TRBD1|TRBV2
CASSDRATSTDTQYF
TGTGCCAGCAGCGACAGGGCAACTAGCACAGATACGCAGTATTTT
>few|TRBJ1-1|-|TRBV5-1
CASSLTGHNTEAFF
TGCGCCAGCAGCTTAACAGGGCACAACACTGAAGCTTTCTTT
>-|TRBJ2-3|TRBD1|TRBV7-6
CASSQKRTGGVSDTQYF
TGTGCCAGCAGCCAAAAACGGACAGGGGGCGTGTCCGATACGCAGTATTTT
>-|TRBJ1-3|-|TRBV30
CAWSVGGSGNTIYF
TGTGCCTGGAGTGTAGGTGGCAGTGGAAACACCATATATTTT
>-|TRBJ1-2|-|TRBV7-9
CASSLGGSNSLYGYTF
TGTGCCAGCAGCTTAGGGGGTTCCAATTCTCTCTATGGCTACACCTTC
>-|TRBJ2-5|-|TRBV7-3
CASSSSTSQETQYF
TGTGCCAGCAGCTCCTCGACTAGTCAAGAGACCCAGTACTTC
>once|TRBJ2-5|-|TRBV5-1
CASSLTGPKETQYF
TGCGCCAGCAGCTTGACCGGCCCGAAAGAGACCCAGTACTTC
>-|TRBJ1-1|-|TRBV30
CAWSPNSGTEAFF
TGTGCCTGGTCACCGAATTCGGGGACTGAAGCTTTCTTT
>-|TRBJ2-3|-|TRBV27
CASSPQFSTDTQYF
TGTGCCAGCAGTCCCCAGTTCAGCACAGATACGCAGTATTTT
>-|TRBJ2-3|TRBD2|TRBV5-1
CASSLMGGDLGTQYF
TGCGCCAGCAGCTTGATGGGGGGGGACCTGGGTACGCAGTATTTT
>-|TRBJ2-1|TRBD2|TRBV5-1
CASSLVAGAYYNEQFF
TGCGCCAGCAGCTTGGTAGCGGGGGCTTACTACAATGAGCAGTTCTTC
>-|TRBJ1-1|TRBD1|TRBV5-4
CASSFGDRNTEAFF
TGTGCCAGCAGCTTTGGGGACAGAAACACTGAAGCTTTCTTT
>-|TRBJ1-4|-|TRBV7-8
CASSGGGFLEKLFF
TGTGCCAGCAGCGGCGGGGGTTTCCTTGAAAAACTGTTTTTT
>-|TRBJ1-5|TRBD1|TRBV19
CASSIGRPGQGSGSNQPQHF
TGTGCCAGTAGTATAGGGAGACCCGGACAGGGGTCCGGCAGCAATCAGCCCCAGCATTTT
>-|TRBJ1-1|-|TRBV19
CASNRRDINTEAFF
TGTGCCAGTAACCGCCGGGACATAAACACTGAAGCTTTCTTT
>-|TRBJ2-5|TRBD2|TRBV18
CASSPGLKETQYF
TGTGCCAGCTCTCCGGGACTAAAAGAGACCCAGTACTTC
>once|TRBJ2-1|-|TRBV6-4
CAGSGPSYNEQFF
TGTGCCGGATCAGGGCCCTCCTACAATGAGCAGTTCTTC
>-|TRBJ2-1|-|TRBV6-1
CASSGETFYNEQFF
TGTGCCAGCAGCGGAGAGACGTTCTACAATGAGCAGTTCTTC
>-|TRBJ2-6|-|TRBV5-4
CASSSDGAGANVLTF
TGTGCCAGCAGCTCAGATGGGGCTGGGGCCAACGTCCTGACTTTC
>-|TRBJ1-6|-|TRBV7-6
CASRAQGYNSPLHF
TGTGCCAGCAGGGCCCAGGGCTATAATTCACCCCTCCACTTT
>-|TRBJ2-5|-|TRBV6-1
CASSAGGPTLETQYF
TGTGCCAGCAGTGCCGGGGGGCCAACGTTGGAGACCCAGTACTTC
>-|TRBJ2-1|-|TRBV5-1
CASSLGLAVANEQFF
TGCGCCAGCAGTCTCGGATTAGCGGTCGCCAATGAGCAGTTCTTC
>few|TRBJ1-1|TRBD1|TRBV30
CAWTQGVRFSEAFF
TGTGCCTGGACCCAGGGGGTTAGGTTCAGTGAAGCTTTCTTT
>-|TRBJ2-3|-|TRBV2
CASRKTRGSSTDTQYF
TGTGCCAGCAGGAAAACACGGGGCTCTAGCACAGATACGCAGTATTTT
>-|TRBJ2-2|-|TRBV6-6
CASSPSNTGELFF
TGTGCCAGCAGTCCCTCAAACACCGGGGAGCTGTTTTTT
>-|TRBJ2-5|-|TRBV5-1
CASSEWETQYF
TGCGCCAGCAGCGAATGGGAGACCCAGTACTTC
>-|TRBJ2-3|TRBD2|TRBV5-1
CASSLGGGAEDTQYF
TGCGCCAGCAGCTTAGGCGGGGGGGCGGAAGATACGCAGTATTTT
>-|TRBJ2-2|TRBD2|TRBV5-1
CASSLRGEDTGELFF
TGCGCCAGCAGCTTACGGGGGGAGGACACCGGGGAGCTGTTTTTT
>-|TRBJ1-2|-|TRBV5-1
CASSLGTDYGYTF
TGCGCCAGCAGCTTGGGGACAGACTATGGCTACACCTTC
>-|TRBJ1-5|-|TRBV6-1
CASLDLRGGNQPQHF
TGTGCCAGCCTTGACCTCCGGGGCGGCAATCAGCCCCAGCATTTT
>-|TRBJ1-6|-|TRBV25-1
CASSEWVESPLHF
TGTGCCAGCAGTGAATGGGTGGAATCACCCCTCCACTTT
>-|TRBJ2-5|TRBD2|TRBV9
CASSVGPPFQTSGGPKETQYF
TGTGCCAGCAGCGTAGGCCCTCCTTTCCAGACTAGCGGGGGACCCAAAGAGACCCAGTACTTC
>-|TRBJ1-5|-|TRBV28
CASSPGRNQPQHF
TGTGCCAGCAGTCCGGGACGCAATCAGCCCCAGCATTTT
>-|TRBJ2-1|-|TRBV30
CAWSRMGPPNEQFF
TGTGCCTGGAGTAGGATGGGGCCTCCCAATGAGCAGTTCTTC
>-|TRBJ1-5|TRBD1|TRBV6-5
CASSMTGGGNQPQHF
TGTGCCAGCAGCATGACAGGGGGTGGCAATCAGCCCCAGCATTTT
>-|TRBJ2-1|TRBD2|TRBV7-9
CASSTDVGGSSYNEQFF
TGTGCCAGCAGCACGGACGTAGGCGGGAGCTCCTACAATGAGCAGTTCTTC
>-|TRBJ1-2|-|TRBV5-1
CASSFGGGAYGYTF
TGCGCCAGCAGCTTCGGGGGGGGCGCCTATGGCTACACCTTC
>-|TRBJ1-2|TRBD1|TRBV2
CASSVGTGAYGYTF
TGTGCCAGCAGTGTAGGAACAGGGGCCTATGGCTACACCTTC